What follows describes a single TCR beta chain. Its antigen is unidentified. These data are taken from a study of cytomegalovirus exposure and HLA in healthy donors. Overall study results and limits: Investigators reported approximately 170 TCR beta chains as tied to cytomegalovirus. Another analysis was done later, and it associated 16,951 TCR beta sequences with HLA alleles at 0.05 false discovery rate.

Germline values: CDR1 MNHEY, CDR2 SVGAGI. This CDR3 contains 16 residues. Trimming removed 0 bases from V and 4 bases from J; junction bases left unmatched: 5. PCR involved 60 Vbeta and 13 Jbeta primers. TCRdb's table, derived via immunoSEQ multiplex PCR, lists solely in-frame clones and lacks some. The sample lists 120,000 or so clones; 79% were seen once. Sampled while nominally healthy, donors likely had unrecorded immune exposures. The receptor's source is a man younger than 30 in good health and CMV-seronegative. Material for sequencing was PBMCs. V gene TRBV6-5 combines with J gene TRBJ1-2, with 10 bases that match TRBD1. CDR3 DNA sequence: TGTGCCAGCAGTTACTCGTTTCGACAGGGGGCCTATGGCTACACCTTC. Translating it yields CASSYSFRQGAYGYTF.